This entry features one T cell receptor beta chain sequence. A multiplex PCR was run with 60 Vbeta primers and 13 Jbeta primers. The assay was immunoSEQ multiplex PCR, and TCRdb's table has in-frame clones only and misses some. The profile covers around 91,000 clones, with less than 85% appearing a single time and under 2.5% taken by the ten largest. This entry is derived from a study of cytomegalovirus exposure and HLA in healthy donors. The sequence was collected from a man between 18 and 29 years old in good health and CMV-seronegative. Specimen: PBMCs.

The CDR3 region is CASSPGTAATEAFF. The CDR3 DNA reads TGTGCCAGCAGCCCCGGGACAGCGGCCACTGAAGCTTTCTTT. The V call is TRBV27, the J call TRBJ1-1; 7 nucleotides align to TRBD1. The ends lost 6 bases at V and 4 bases at J; junction bases unmatched: 8. The V gene's germline CDR1 is MNHEY and CDR2 SMNVEV (reference sequence). This CDR3 is built from 14 residues.